This T cell receptor (beta chain) originates from a study of T cells in Graves' hyperthyroidism and ophthalmopathy. Concerning this clonotype itself: Its antigen remains unidentified.

The study left out patients who had uncontrolled infection, other autoimmune disease, pregnancy or lactation. Amplification yielded TCR beta CDR3 regions, with RNA transcripts as the source. TCR CDR3 regions were first amplified by RT-PCR with HTBI primers. Via MiXCR, TCRdb re-called the multiplex PCR reads, giving one row per CDR3 protein. This sample has under 600,000 distinct CDR3 sequences, with about a sixth found just once. This CDR3 has 13 residues. The V gene's germline CDR1 is GTSNPN and CDR2 SVGIG (reference sequence). V was trimmed by 1 base and J by 3 bases, leaving 7 bases between them. Regarding the study as a whole: Most clonotypes expanded in thyroid above 0.001 were likewise present in blood.

Sequencing was carried out using blood. The TCR was taken from a woman in her 40s with Graves' ophthalmopathy. The J gene is TRBJ2-1, the V gene TRBV30; D gene ambiguous. The CDR3 sequence: CAWSGSNYNEQFF. The DNA of the CDR3 is TGTGCCTGGAGTGGATCAAACTACAATGAGCAGTTCTTC. Combining the CDR3 with reference TRBV30 and TRBJ2-1 gives the whole variable domain SQTIHQWPATLVQPVGSPLSLECTVEGTSNPNLYWYRQAAGRGLQLLFYSVGIGQISSEVPQNLSASRPQDRQFILSSKKLLLSDSGFYLCAWSGSNYNEQFFGPGTRLTVL.